These 3 T cell receptor gamma chains were all obtained from the same sample, sequenced in a study of gamma-delta T cells after stem cell transplantation (dated by TCRdb to about 2016). The protocol used for the library was RT-PCR. Data came from an Illumina MiSeq. With CATT, TCRdb called clones again from the public reads; duplicate DNA rows were later joined. The table for this sample lists about 3,000 gamma-chain clones; roughly a sixth of them were counted only once. About 3.4% of the sample comes from the top ten. The sample consisted of gamma-delta T cells. These receptors came from a human donor. It is not recorded whose cells these are; they may come from a transplant donor.

The chain combines TRGV9 with TRGJ1 or TRGJ2. The trim removed 4 bases at V and 8 bases at J, leaving 5 bases unmatched. The CDR3 consists of 11 residues. Germline loops: CDR1 GITISATS, CDR2 ISYDGTV (reference sequence). The DNA for the CDR3 is TGTGCCTTGTGGGAAGAAAATAAGAAACTCTTT. Translated, it gives CALWEENKKLF.

This chain connects TRGV9 to TRGJ1 or TRGJ2. The CDR3 consists of 13 residues. The V gene end was trimmed by 4 bases and the J gene end by 9 bases; junction bases not matched to a gene: 12. Germline V gene lookup returns CDR1 GITISATS and CDR2 ISYDGTV (reference sequence). This CDR3 reads CALWDWALGKKLF. Here the CDR3 DNA reads TGTGCCTTGTGGGACTGGGCCCTGGGTAAGAAACTCTTT.

Comments on this clone: A read error is possible here, since a much larger clone lies one base away. The chain employs TRGV8 and TRGJP2. The CDR3 runs 12 residues. CDR1 and CDR2 from the germline V gene are VENAVY and YDSYNSRV. CDR3 in DNA: TGTGCCACCTGGAGTAGTGATTGGATCAGGACGTTT. Residues: CATWSSDWIRTF.